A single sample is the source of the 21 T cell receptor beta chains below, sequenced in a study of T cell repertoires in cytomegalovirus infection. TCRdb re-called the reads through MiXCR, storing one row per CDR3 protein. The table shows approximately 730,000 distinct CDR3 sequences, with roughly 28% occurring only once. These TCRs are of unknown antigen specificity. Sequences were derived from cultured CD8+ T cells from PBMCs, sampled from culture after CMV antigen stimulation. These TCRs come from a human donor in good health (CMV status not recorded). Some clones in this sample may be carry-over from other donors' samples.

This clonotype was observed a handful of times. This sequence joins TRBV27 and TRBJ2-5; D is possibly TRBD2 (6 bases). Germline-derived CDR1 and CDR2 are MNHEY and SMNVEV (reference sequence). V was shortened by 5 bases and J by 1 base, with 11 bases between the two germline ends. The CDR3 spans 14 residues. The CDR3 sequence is CASSHRDFQETQYF. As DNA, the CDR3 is TGTGCCAGCAGTCATCGGGACTTCCAAGAGACCCAGTACTTC.

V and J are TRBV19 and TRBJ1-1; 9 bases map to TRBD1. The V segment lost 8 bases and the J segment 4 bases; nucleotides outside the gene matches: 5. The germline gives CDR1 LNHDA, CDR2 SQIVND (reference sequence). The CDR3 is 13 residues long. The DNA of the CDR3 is TGTGCCAGTCAGACAGGGGGTGGCACTGAAGCTTTCTTT. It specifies CASQTGGGTEAFF.

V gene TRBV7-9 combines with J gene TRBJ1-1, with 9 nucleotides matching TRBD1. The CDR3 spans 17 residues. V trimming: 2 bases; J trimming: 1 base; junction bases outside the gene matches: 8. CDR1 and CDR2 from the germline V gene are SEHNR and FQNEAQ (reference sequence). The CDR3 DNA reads TGTGCCAGCAGCTTACCGGGACAGGGTACAGGGAACACTGAAGCTTTCTTT. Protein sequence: CASSLPGQGTGNTEAFF.

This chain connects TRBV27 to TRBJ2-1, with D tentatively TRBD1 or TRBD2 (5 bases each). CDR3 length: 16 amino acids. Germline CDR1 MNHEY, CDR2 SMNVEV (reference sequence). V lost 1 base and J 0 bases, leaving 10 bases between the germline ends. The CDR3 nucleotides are TGTGCCAGCAGTTTATGGGCAGGGAGCTCCTACAATGAGCAGTTCTTC. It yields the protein CASSLWAGSSYNEQFF.

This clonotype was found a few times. The CDR3 DNA reads as TGTGCCACCGGGACAGCCTACGAGCAGTACTTC. It specifies CATGTAYEQYF. The chain employs TRBV10-3 and TRBJ2-7; 7 bases are shared with TRBD1. This CDR3 has 11 residues. Per germline, CDR1 ENHRY and CDR2 SYGVKD. The V and J ends lost 10 bases and 2 bases, in that order; junction bases with no gene match: 2.

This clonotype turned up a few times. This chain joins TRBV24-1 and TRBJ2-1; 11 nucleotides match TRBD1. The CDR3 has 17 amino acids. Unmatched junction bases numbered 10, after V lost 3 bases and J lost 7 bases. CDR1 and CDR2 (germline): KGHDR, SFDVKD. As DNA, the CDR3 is TGTGCCACCAGTGATATAATACCGGGACAGGGGGATAATGAGCAGTTCTTC. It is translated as CATSDIIPGQGDNEQFF.

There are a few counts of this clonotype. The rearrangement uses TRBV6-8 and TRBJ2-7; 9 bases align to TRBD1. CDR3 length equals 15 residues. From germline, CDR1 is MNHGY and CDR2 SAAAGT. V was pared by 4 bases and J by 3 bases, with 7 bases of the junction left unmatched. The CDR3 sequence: CASSLGGQGYYEQYF. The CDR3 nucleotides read TGTGCCAGCAGTTTAGGGGGACAGGGATACTACGAGCAGTACTTC.

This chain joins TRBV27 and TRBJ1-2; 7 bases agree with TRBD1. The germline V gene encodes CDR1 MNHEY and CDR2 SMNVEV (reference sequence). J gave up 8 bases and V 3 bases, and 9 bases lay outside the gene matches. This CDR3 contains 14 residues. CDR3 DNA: TGTGCCAGCAGTTTCAAGACAGGGCAGCAAGGCTACACCTTC. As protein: CASSFKTGQQGYTF.

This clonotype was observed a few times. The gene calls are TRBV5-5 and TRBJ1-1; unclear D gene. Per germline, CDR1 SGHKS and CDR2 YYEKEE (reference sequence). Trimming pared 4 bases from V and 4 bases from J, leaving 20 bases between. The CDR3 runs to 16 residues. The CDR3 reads CASSLAGMTRTTEAFF. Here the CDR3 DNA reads TGTGCCAGCAGCCTCGCGGGCATGACGAGGACCACTGAAGCTTTCTTT.

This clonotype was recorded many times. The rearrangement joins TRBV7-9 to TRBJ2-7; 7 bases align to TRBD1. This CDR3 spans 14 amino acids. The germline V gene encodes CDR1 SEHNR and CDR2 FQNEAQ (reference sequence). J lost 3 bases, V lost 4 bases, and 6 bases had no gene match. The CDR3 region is CASSSPRDSYEQYF. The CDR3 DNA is TGTGCCAGCAGCTCTCCTCGGGACAGCTACGAGCAGTACTTC.

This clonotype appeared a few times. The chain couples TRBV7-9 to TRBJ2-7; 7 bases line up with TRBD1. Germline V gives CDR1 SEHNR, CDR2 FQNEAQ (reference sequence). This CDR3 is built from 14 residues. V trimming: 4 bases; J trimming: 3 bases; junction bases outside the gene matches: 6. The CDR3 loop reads CASSSPGQLYEQYF. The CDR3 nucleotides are TGTGCCAGCAGCTCTCCGGGACAGCTCTACGAGCAGTACTTC.

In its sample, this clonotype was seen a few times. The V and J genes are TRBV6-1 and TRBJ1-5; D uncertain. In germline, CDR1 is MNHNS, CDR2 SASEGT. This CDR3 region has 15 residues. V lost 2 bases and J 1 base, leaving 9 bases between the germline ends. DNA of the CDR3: TGTGCCAGCAGTGAATTACTAGGAAGCAATCAGCCCCAGCATTTT. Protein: CASSELLGSNQPQHF.

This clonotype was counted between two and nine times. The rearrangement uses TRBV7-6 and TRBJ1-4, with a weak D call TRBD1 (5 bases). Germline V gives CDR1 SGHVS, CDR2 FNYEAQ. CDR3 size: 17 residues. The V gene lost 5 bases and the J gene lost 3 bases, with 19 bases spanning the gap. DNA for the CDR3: TGTGCCAGCAGCCCCGAAGGGGCCGACTTCCCTAATGAAAAACTGTTTTTT. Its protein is CASSPEGADFPNEKLFF.

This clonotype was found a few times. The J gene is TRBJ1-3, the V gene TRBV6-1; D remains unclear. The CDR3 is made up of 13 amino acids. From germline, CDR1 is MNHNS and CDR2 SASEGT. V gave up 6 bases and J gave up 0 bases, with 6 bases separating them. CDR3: CASSVVSGNTIYF. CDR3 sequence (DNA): TGTGCCAGCAGCGTCGTCTCTGGAAACACCATATATTTT.

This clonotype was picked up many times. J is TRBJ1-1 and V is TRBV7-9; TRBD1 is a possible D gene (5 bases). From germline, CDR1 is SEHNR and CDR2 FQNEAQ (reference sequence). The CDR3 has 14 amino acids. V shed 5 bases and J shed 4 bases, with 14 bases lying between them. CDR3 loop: CASSEGRGRTEAFF. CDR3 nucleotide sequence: TGTGCCAGCAGCGAAGGTCGGGGACGCACTGAAGCTTTCTTT.

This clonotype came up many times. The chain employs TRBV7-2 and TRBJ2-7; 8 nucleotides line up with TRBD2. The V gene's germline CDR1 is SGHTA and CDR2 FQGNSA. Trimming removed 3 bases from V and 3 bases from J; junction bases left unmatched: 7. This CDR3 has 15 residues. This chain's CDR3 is CASSFPDGGVYEQYF. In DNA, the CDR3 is TGTGCCAGCAGCTTCCCGGACGGGGGGGTCTACGAGCAGTACTTC. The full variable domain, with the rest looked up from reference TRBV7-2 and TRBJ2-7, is GAGVSQSPSNKVTEKGKDVELRCDPISGHTALYWYRQSLGQGLEFLIYFQGNSAPDKSGLPSDRFSAERTGGSVSTLTIQRTQQEDSAVYLCASSFPDGGVYEQYFGPGTRLTVT.

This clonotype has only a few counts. CDR3 loop: CSARAESSYEQYV. In DNA, the CDR3 is TGCAGTGCTAGAGCGGAGAGCTCCTACGAGCAGTACGTC. The chain recombines TRBV20-1 with TRBJ2-7, with D unresolved. This CDR3 comprises 13 residues. V was trimmed by 1 base and J by 0 bases, leaving 7 bases between them. CDR1 is DFQATT and CDR2 is SNEGSKA in the germline V gene (reference sequence).

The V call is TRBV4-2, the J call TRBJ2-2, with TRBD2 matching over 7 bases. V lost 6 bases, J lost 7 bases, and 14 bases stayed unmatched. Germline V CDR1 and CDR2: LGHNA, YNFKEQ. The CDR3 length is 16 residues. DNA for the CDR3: TGTGCCAGCAGACCTACCGGACTAGGACCCCGCGGGGAGCTGTTTTTT. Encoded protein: CASRPTGLGPRGELFF.

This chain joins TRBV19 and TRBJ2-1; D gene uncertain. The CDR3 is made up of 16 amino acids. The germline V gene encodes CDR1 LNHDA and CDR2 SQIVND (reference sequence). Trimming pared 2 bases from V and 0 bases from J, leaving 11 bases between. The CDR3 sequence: CASSIMGYGSYNEQFF. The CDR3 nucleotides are TGTGCCAGTAGTATAATGGGGTACGGCTCCTACAATGAGCAGTTCTTC.

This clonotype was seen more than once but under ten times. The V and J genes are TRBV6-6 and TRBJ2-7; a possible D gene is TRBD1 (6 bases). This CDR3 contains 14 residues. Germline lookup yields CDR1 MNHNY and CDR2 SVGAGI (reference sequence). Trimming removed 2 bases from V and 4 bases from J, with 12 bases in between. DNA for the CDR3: TGTGCCAGCAGTTACGGGCAGGGGAGTTACGAGCAGTACGTC. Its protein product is CASSYGQGSYEQYV.

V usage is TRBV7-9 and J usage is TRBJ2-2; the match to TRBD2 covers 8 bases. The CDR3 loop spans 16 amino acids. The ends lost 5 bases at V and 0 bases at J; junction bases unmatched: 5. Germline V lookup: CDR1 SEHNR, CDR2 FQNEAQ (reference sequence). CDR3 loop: CASSPGGGANTGELFF. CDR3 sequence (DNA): TGTGCCAGCAGCCCCGGGGGGGGCGCGAACACCGGGGAGCTGTTTTTT.